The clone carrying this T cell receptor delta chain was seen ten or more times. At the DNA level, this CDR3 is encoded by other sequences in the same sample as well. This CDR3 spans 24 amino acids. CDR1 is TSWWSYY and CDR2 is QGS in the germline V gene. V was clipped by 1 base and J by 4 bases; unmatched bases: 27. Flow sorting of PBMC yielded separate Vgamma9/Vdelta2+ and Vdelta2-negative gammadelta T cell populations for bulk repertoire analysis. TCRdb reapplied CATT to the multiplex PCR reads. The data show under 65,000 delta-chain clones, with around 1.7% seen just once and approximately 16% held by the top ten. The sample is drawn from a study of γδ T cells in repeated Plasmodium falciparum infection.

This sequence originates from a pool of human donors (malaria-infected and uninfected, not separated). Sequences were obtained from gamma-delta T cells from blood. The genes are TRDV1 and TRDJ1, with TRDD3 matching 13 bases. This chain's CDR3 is CALGEQWTLLEYYLLGDTHDKLIF. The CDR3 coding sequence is TGTGCTCTTGGGGAACAATGGACGCTCCTTGAGTATTATTTACTGGGGGATACGCACGATAAACTCATCTTT.